This TCR beta chain is drawn from a study of blood T cell repertoires in COVID-19 (TCRdb year 2020). About the study as a whole: Collaborator samples came from the United States, Italy and Spain and covered acute and convalescent phases of COVID-19. A de-identified subject ID, COVID-19 status, age in years and sex were almost always included in the sample metadata. Deeply sampled blood TCRbeta repertoires from subjects exposed to, actively infected with, or recovered from COVID-19 were included in the dataset. Samples came from the ongoing ImmuneRACE study (first 160 participants) plus 1,254 subjects from 6 global collaborators. The material from the prospective study consisted of cDNA or gDNA derived from T cells, B-cell-depleted T cells, or PBMCs. Where available, HLA class I and class II types were taken from metadata supplied by the sample provider and were not determined by assay-based typing. A freely available public database, intended as a resource for researchers studying the immune response to SARS-CoV-2, is where the repertoires were released.

TCRbeta CDR3 regions were amplified from genomic DNA using the immunoSEQ Assay, a bias-controlled multiplex PCR. The authors' analysis ran thus. The number of nucleated cells in each sample was estimated from the amplification of reference gene primers within the assay. Sequence reads were collapsed and filtered to measure the absolute abundance of every unique TCRbeta CDR3 rearrangement. Productive Simpson clonality was computed per sample as the square root of Simpson's diversity index over productive rearrangements. What TCRdb holds here is the immuneACCESS table cut down to in-frame rearrangements. Part of the clones is not present; checked against another copy, under half of the missing clones reflect an unresolved V gene, and the others are unexplained. The DNA gave D and trimming, while V, J and clone size come from that table. The sample table lists 400,000 to 500,000 clones, approximately 90% of them with a count of one. The ten largest clonotypes hold about 2% of the sample.

Participants in the prospective study were enrolled through a virtual design, were aged 18 to 89 years, and lived in under 25 United States geographic areas. To assign participants to cohorts, the prospective study relied on clinical history that participants themselves reported in a screening survey and a study questionnaire. ImmuneRACE Cohort 3 recovered participants were defined by two consecutive negative NP/OP PCR tests, healthcare professional clearance, or symptom resolution. Each participant in the prospective study had whole blood, serum and a nasopharyngeal or oropharyngeal swab collected by mobile phlebotomists. Participants in the prospective study had the option to provide additional blood draws and questionnaires over a 2-month period. Before DNA extraction, prospective study blood samples were shipped either frozen or at room temperature. Study-wide findings and limitations: The amount of clinical and demographic metadata varied by source and participant and was provided uncurated.

This clone was seen more than once but under ten times. Its binding antigen is unknown. Base qualities are not provided; no much larger clone lies one nucleotide away. Including cysteine and phenylalanine, the CDR3 has 15 amino acids. The entry retains the CDR3 DNA only, 45 bases that are in frame from base 1. Per the germline V gene, ENHRY is the CDR1 and SYGVKD is the CDR2. The germline ends are 12 bases apart after V is trimmed by 6 bases and J by 0 bases. This TCR was sampled from a woman in her 40s who had recovered from COVID-19. Sequencing input: PBMCs or T cells enriched from blood (not recorded which). The chain uses TRBV10-3 and TRBJ2-1; the best D guess is TRBD2, with 5 bases matching. In nucleotide form, the sequence is TGTGCCATCAGGGCGGACTTGAGCTCCTACAATGAGCAGTTCTTC. Protein translation: CAIRADLSSYNEQFF.